This T cell receptor beta chain was identified during a study of identifying expanded T cells in peripheral blood. Study-wide points: Across healthy donors, higher total template counts meant significantly greater approximately two-week count variance. Technical replicates showed around 1.2 changed clones; two weeks about 16; four weeks 19.

The table lists this clone with a few counts. Its specificity is unknown. The method was immunoSEQ multiplex PCR; TCRdb's version includes in-frame clones alone and lacks a portion of them. This repertoire shows approximately 83,000 clones, approximately 81% found once; its top ten account for approximately 4.5%. Source material: blood. This sequence originates from a person between 18 and 75 years old in good health.

CDR3 sequence reads: CASSPGFEGEEQFF. The CDR3, as DNA: TGTGCCAGCTCACCAGGATTCGAGGGAGAGGAGCAGTTCTTC. V gene TRBV18 combines with J gene TRBJ2-1; maybe TRBD2 (5 bases). Germline V lookup: CDR1 KGHSH, CDR2 LQKENI. V was clipped by 2 bases and J by 10 bases, with 15 bases between them. The CDR3 spans 14 residues.